This entry lists 7 T cell receptor beta chains sequenced from one sample in a study of identical twins. TCRdb re-derived calls from the 5' RACE reads in MiXCR, one entry per CDR3 protein. This table holds approximately 220,000 distinct CDR3 sequences, less than 9.5% found once. Sequencing used memory (CD45RO+) T cells sorted from blood. These receptors all stem from a woman aged 18-29 years in good health.

This clonotype was detected a few times. The chain joins TRBV20-1 to TRBJ2-1; D remains ambiguous. The CDR3 loop spans 13 amino acids. The germline gives CDR1 DFQATT, CDR2 SNEGSKA (reference sequence). Trimming cost V 6 bases and J 4 bases, with 13 bases left between them. CDR3 bases: TGCAGTGCCGCCCCGCGATCTTACAATGAGCAGTTCTTC. This encodes CSAAPRSYNEQFF.

J is TRBJ2-3 and V is TRBV6-2 or TRBV6-3, with 8 positions matching TRBD2. Trimming at V came to 4 bases and at J to 4 bases, leaving 10 bases not matched to a gene. This CDR3 has 16 residues. Per the germline V gene, CDR1 is MNHEY and CDR2 is SVGEGT. This chain's CDR3 is CASSWPGRGASDTQYF. DNA for the CDR3: TGTGCCAGCAGTTGGCCCGGGCGGGGGGCGTCAGATACGCAGTATTTT.

The table lists this clonotype with a few counts. This chain links TRBV20-1 with TRBJ1-5, with 10 bases fitting TRBD1. The V segment lost 5 bases and the J segment 3 bases; nucleotides outside the gene matches: 4. The CDR3 sequence is 14 residues long. CDR1 DFQATT and CDR2 SNEGSKA come from the germline V gene (reference sequence). The CDR3 coding sequence is TGCAGTGCTTGGGGACAGGGGACCAATCAGCCCCAGCATTTT. It yields the protein CSAWGQGTNQPQHF.

The chain uses TRBV29-1 and TRBJ1-2; D gene unclear. The CDR3 extends over 11 amino acids. Germline CDR1 is SQVTM and CDR2 is ANQGSEA. Trimming removed 6 bases at V and 7 bases at J, with 12 bases between. The CDR3 spells CSVEPAGGYTF. The CDR3 DNA reads TGCAGCGTCGAACCAGCAGGTGGCTACACCTTC.

The table lists this clonotype with many counts. DNA of the CDR3: TGTGCCAGCAGCCCTAGGAATGAGCAGTTCTTC. It translates to CASSPRNEQFF. V gene TRBV12-3 or TRBV12-4 combines with J gene TRBJ2-1; D is ambiguous. The CDR3 is 11 residues long. V was cut by 6 bases and J by 7 bases, with 7 bases left in between.

This clonotype was observed a handful of times. The V gene is TRBV7-9, the J gene TRBJ2-1; D may correspond to TRBD1 or TRBD2 (5 bases each). CDR1 is SEHNR, CDR2 FQNEAQ, per germline (reference sequence). The length of the CDR3 is 14 residues. V was clipped by 5 bases and J by 10 bases, with 18 bases between them. CDR3: CASSRRDPVYEQFF. DNA of the CDR3: TGTGCCAGCAGCCGAAGGGACCCGGTCTACGAGCAGTTCTTC.

This clonotype came up a few times. This chain links TRBV12-3 or TRBV12-4 with TRBJ2-7; TRBD1 agrees at 8 bases. CDR3 length: 13 amino acids. V was clipped by 5 bases and J by 4 bases; unmatched bases: 4. CDR3 in DNA: TGTGCCAGCAGTGGACAGGGAGAATACGAGCAGTACTTC. Its translation is CASSGQGEYEQYF.